The clone carrying this T cell receptor beta chain was seen at least ten times. A sample-barcoded 5' primer and a J-beta primer mix were used in a second PCR of about 7 to 12 cycles. Each CDR3 protein is one row after TCRdb ran MiXCR on the 5' RACE reads. This table has more than 750,000 distinct CDR3 sequences, 25% to 35% appearing once. The record originates from a study of blood T cells in healthy people across ages. V dropped 4 bases and J dropped 8; count of bases not matched to a gene: 7. Germline loops: CDR1 MDHEN, CDR2 SYDVKM. The CDR3 length is 15 residues. These same records also appear under a second study, on T cells of mothers and their children.

The sample was blood. The source of this sequence is a woman between 35 and 50 years old in good health. This rearrangement joins TRBV28 to TRBJ2-1; TRBD1 agrees at 11 bases. The CDR3 coding sequence is TGTGCCAGCAGTTCCGGGGGGACAGGGGGGCATGAGCAGTTCTTC. This gives the protein CASSSGGTGGHEQFF.